This entry lists 18 T cell receptor beta chains sequenced from one sample in a study of T cell responses to AZD1222 COVID-19 vaccine. Some clones are missing from TCRdb's copy, which holds only in-frame ones; the method was immunoSEQ multiplex PCR. The sample contains some 150,000 clones, 85% to 95% of which appear only once. The sample consisted of peripheral blood, taken on day 0 of AZD1222 vaccination. The source is an adult in good health.

The rearrangement uses TRBV7-2 and TRBJ2-3; no definite D call. V was pared by 3 bases and J by 1 base, with 11 bases between. Germline CDR1 SGHTA, CDR2 FQGNSA. The length of the CDR3 is 15 residues. The CDR3 nucleotides are TGTGCCAGCAGCTTCCACGCTGGGGGCACAGATACGCAGTATTTT. It is translated as CASSFHAGGTDTQYF.

The chain uses TRBV5-5 and TRBJ2-6; D is perhaps TRBD1 (6 bases). V shed 5 bases and J shed 1 base, with 16 bases lying between them. The CDR3 has 17 residues. CDR1 and CDR2 from the germline V gene are SGHKS and YYEKEE (reference sequence). CDR3 protein: CASRDYRVRSGANVLTF. CDR3 DNA: TGTGCCAGCAGAGACTACAGGGTTAGGTCTGGGGCCAACGTCCTGACTTTC.

The chain recombines TRBV6-5 with TRBJ2-7, with 7 bases matching TRBD1. The germline V gene has CDR1 MNHEY and CDR2 SVGAGI. V gave up 8 bases and J gave up 5 bases; unmatched junction bases: 3. The CDR3 totals 11 residues. CDR3 sequence reads: CASSDRDEQYF. CDR3 sequence (DNA): TGTGCCAGCTCCGACAGGGACGAGCAGTACTTC.

The chain uses TRBV5-5 and TRBJ1-1; unclear D gene. The CDR3 loop spans 12 amino acids. Germline V gene data show CDR1 as SGHKS and CDR2 as YYEKEE (reference sequence). V lost 0 bases and J 7 bases, leaving 7 bases between the germline ends. The CDR3 region is CASSLGSYEAFF. Written as DNA, the CDR3 is TGTGCCAGCAGCTTGGGATCATATGAAGCTTTCTTT.

The chain links TRBV7-7 to TRBJ2-3; no definite D call. Germline lookup yields CDR1 SSHAT and CDR2 FNYEAQ (reference sequence). There are 13 residues in the CDR3. The V and J ends lost 1 base and 2 bases respectively, with 4 bases between them. The DNA of the CDR3 is TGTGCCAGCAGCTTAGTCTTCACAGATACGCAGTATTTT. This sequence encodes CASSLVFTDTQYF.

This rearrangement joins TRBV5-1 to TRBJ2-7, with D perhaps matching TRBD2 (5 bases). CDR1 is SGHRS, CDR2 YFSETQ, per germline. This CDR3 has 15 amino acids. V was cut by 4 bases and J by 5 bases, with 19 bases left in between. DNA for the CDR3: TGCGCCAGCAGCACCCGGGGAACCCAGTGGGACGAGCAGTACTTC. Amino acid sequence: CASSTRGTQWDEQYF.

The chain links TRBV19 to TRBJ1-5; possibly TRBD1 for D (6 bases). The V end lost 9 bases, the J end lost 2 bases, and 17 bases lay between the germline ends. The CDR3 has 15 residues. Germline CDR1 is LNHDA and CDR2 is SQIVND (reference sequence). CDR3 in DNA: TGTGCCAGCCTTGAGGGGGGGAAAGGCAATCAGCCCCAGCATTTT. Protein sequence: CASLEGGKGNQPQHF.

The genes are TRBV18 and TRBJ2-3, with unresolved D. V was pared by 2 bases and J by 4 bases, with 10 bases between. CDR1 is KGHSH, CDR2 LQKENI, per germline. The CDR3 is made up of 14 amino acids. The CDR3, as DNA: TGTGCCAGCTCACCATCAAACTCCCCAGATACGCAGTATTTT. It encodes CASSPSNSPDTQYF. Combining the CDR3 with reference TRBV18 and TRBJ2-3 gives the whole variable domain NAGVMQNPRHLVRRRGQEARLRCSPMKGHSHVYWYRQLPEEGLKFMVYLQKENIIDESGMPKERFSAEFPKEGPSILRIQQVVRGDSAAYFCASSPSNSPDTQYFGPGTRLTVL.

V usage is TRBV30 and J usage is TRBJ2-2; D gene uncertain. The ends were cut back, 4 bases at V and 0 bases at J, with 12 bases in the middle. The CDR3 consists of 15 residues. Looked up from germline, CDR1 is GTSNPN and CDR2 is SVGIG (reference sequence). Here the CDR3 DNA reads TGTGCCTGGACGGCGCCAGGATCGAACACCGGGGAGCTGTTTTTT. Its protein product is CAWTAPGSNTGELFF.

This chain joins TRBV20-1 and TRBJ1-1; perhaps TRBD1 as D (5 bases). CDR1 and CDR2 (germline): DFQATT, SNEGSKA (reference sequence). The CDR3 loop spans 13 amino acids. V gave up 6 bases and J gave up 5 bases, with 16 bases separating them. CDR3: CSASTGLDTEAFF. For the CDR3, the DNA is TGCAGTGCCAGTACGGGGCTGGATACTGAAGCTTTCTTT.

The chain combines TRBV12-3 or TRBV12-4 with TRBJ1-1, with a possible D match to TRBD1 (6 bases). The CDR3 covers 12 residues. V gave up 6 bases and J gave up 6 bases, with 11 bases separating them. CDR3 loop: CASRRGAAEAFF. The CDR3 nucleotides read TGTGCCAGCAGGAGGGGGGCGGCTGAAGCTTTCTTT.

The chain employs TRBV19 and TRBJ2-4; tentatively, D is TRBD1 or TRBD2 (5 bases each). Germline CDR1 and CDR2: LNHDA and SQIVND (reference sequence). The ends were cut back, 3 bases at V and 0 bases at J, with 12 bases in the middle. The CDR3 extends over 16 amino acids. The CDR3 bases are TGTGCCAGTAGTATGGGGGATCAACTAGCCAAAAACATTCAGTACTTC. Translating gives CASSMGDQLAKNIQYF.

This clone was seen only once. The chain couples TRBV18 to TRBJ1-1; TRBD1 is a possible D gene (6 bases). The germline CDR1 and CDR2 sequences are KGHSH and LQKENI. This CDR3 has 17 residues. The V gene lost 3 bases and the J gene lost 1 base, with 18 bases spanning the gap. CDR3 nucleotides: TGTGCCAGCTCACCGAATTTCGCTGGCAGGGGGAACACTGAAGCTTTCTTT. Translating it yields CASSPNFAGRGNTEAFF.

The J gene is TRBJ2-2, the V gene TRBV9; possibly TRBD1 for D (6 bases). The CDR3 consists of 16 residues. The V gene lost 3 bases and the J gene lost 1 base, with 13 bases spanning the gap. Germline CDR1 reads SGDLS; CDR2 reads YYNGEE. As DNA, the CDR3 is TGTGCCAGCAGCGCGCACAGGGAAAAGAACACCGGGGAGCTGTTTTTT. It is translated as CASSAHREKNTGELFF.

This clone was seen just once. V usage is TRBV20-1 and J usage is TRBJ2-1; D remains unclear. V was cut by 5 bases and J by 9 bases, with 11 bases left in between. The CDR3 sequence is 11 residues long. Looked up from germline, CDR1 is DFQATT and CDR2 is SNEGSKA (reference sequence). This CDR3 reads CSAVSNPEQFF. CDR3 sequence (DNA): TGCAGTGCTGTAAGTAATCCTGAGCAGTTCTTC.

The chain recombines TRBV2 with TRBJ1-4; TRBD1 aligns across 7 bases. CDR1 and CDR2 (germline): SNHLY, FYNNEI. This CDR3 is built from 14 residues. Losses at the gene ends were 6 bases for V and 7 bases for J; bases not matched to a gene: 8. Here the CDR3 DNA reads TGTGCCAGCAGACTACAGGGGACGGGTGAAAAACTGTTTTTT. It translates to CASRLQGTGEKLFF.

The chain joins TRBV9 to TRBJ2-1; possible D gene TRBD2, 6 bases. In germline, CDR1 is SGDLS, CDR2 YYNGEE. The CDR3 covers 19 residues. The ends were cut back, 4 bases at V and 0 bases at J, with 23 bases in the middle. The DNA for the CDR3 is TGTGCCAGCAGCCGACTAGGGCTGGATCTTCTGAGCTCCTACAATGAGCAGTTCTTC. This gives the protein CASSRLGLDLLSSYNEQFF.

The gene calls are TRBV28 and TRBJ2-1; D is ambiguous. The CDR3 runs to 12 residues. Trimming left V 1 base short and J 5 bases short, with 3 bases between. CDR1 is MDHEN and CDR2 is SYDVKM in the germline V gene. The DNA for the CDR3 is TGTGCCAGCAGTTTATTGGACAATGAGCAGTTCTTC. Protein: CASSLLDNEQFF.